This T cell receptor (beta chain) comes out of a study of response to subunit inactivated influenza vaccine. This clonotype has at least ten counts. TCRdb independently ran MiXCR on the RT-PCR reads; one entry per CDR3 protein. The repertoire holds 150,000 to 200,000 distinct CDR3 sequences, about an eighth seen once, with about 31% in the top ten. Germline V gene sequence: CDR1 LGHNA, CDR2 YNFKEQ. The CDR3 contains 14 residues. Trimming took off 0 bases at V and 5 bases at J, with 8 bases between the two ends. These data were also filed under a second study, of T cells expressing NK-cell markers. According to that study: Template switching by 5'RACE with UMIs generated the TCR beta cDNA.

This chain connects TRBV4-2 to TRBJ2-1, with D unclear. Sequencing was performed on CD8+ T cells sorted from PBMCs, taken 11 to 12 days after vaccination. This receptor was taken from a man in his fifties who received an inactivated influenza vaccine. The CDR3, as DNA: TGTGCCAGCAGCCAAGAGGAACCCGACAATGAGCAGTTCTTC. It specifies CASSQEEPDNEQFF.